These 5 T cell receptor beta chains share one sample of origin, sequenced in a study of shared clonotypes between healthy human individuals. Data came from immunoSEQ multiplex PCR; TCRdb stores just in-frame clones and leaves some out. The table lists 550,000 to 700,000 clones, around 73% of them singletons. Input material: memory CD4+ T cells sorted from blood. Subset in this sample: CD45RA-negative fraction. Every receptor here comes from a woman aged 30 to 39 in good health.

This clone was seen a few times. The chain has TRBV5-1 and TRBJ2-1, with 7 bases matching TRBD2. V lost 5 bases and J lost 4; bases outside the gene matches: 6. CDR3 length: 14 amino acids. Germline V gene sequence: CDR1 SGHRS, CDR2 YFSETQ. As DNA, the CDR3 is TGCGCCAGCAGTCGCGGGAGCCAGTACAATGAGCAGTTCTTC. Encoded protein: CASSRGSQYNEQFF.

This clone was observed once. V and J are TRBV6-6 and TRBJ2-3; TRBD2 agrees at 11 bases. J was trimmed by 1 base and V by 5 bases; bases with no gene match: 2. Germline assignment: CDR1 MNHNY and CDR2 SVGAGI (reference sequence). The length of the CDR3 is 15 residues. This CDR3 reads CASSGTSGRTDTQYF. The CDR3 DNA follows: TGTGCCAGCAGTGGGACTAGCGGACGCACAGATACGCAGTATTTT.

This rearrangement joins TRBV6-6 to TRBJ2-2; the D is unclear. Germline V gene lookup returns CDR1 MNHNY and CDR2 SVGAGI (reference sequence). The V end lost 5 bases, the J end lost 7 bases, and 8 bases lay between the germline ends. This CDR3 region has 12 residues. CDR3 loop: CASSGIDGELFF. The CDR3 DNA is TGTGCCAGCAGTGGCATAGACGGGGAGCTGTTTTTT.

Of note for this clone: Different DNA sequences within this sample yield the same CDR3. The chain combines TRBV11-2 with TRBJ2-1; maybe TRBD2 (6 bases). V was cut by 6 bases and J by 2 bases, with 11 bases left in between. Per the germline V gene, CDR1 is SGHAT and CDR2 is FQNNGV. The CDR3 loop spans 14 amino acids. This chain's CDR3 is CASRSGTPYNEQFF. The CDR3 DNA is TGTGCCAGCAGGTCCGGGACTCCCTACAATGAGCAGTTCTTC.

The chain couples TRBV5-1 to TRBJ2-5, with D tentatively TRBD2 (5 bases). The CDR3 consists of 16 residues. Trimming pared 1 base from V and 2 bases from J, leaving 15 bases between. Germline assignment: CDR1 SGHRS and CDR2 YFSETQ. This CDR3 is CASSLSGFAEQETQYF. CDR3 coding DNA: TGCGCCAGCAGCTTGTCGGGGTTTGCTGAGCAAGAGACCCAGTACTTC.